The clone carrying this TCR beta chain has just a few counts. Germline V gene data show CDR1 as LNHNV and CDR2 as YYDKDF (reference sequence). The V end lost 0 bases, the J end lost 5 bases, and 10 bases lay between the germline ends. CDR3 length: 14 residues. In the original analysis: Cell counts per sample came from amplifying reference gene primers. The method was immunoSEQ multiplex PCR; TCRdb's version includes in-frame clones alone and lacks a portion of them. V, J and clone size are taken as reported in that table, and D and trimming were inferred from the DNA itself. The table shows a few hundred thousand clones, with around 82% occurring only once. The sample originates from a study of blood T cell repertoires in COVID-19. Across the whole study: Samples taken during acute and convalescent COVID-19 were collected in the United States, Italy and Spain. Sources were T cells, B-cell-depleted T cells, or PBMCs; the material itself was cDNA or gDNA.

This clonotype was obtained from a woman aged 55-69 years with acute or convalescent COVID-19. Sequencing was performed on peripheral blood. This chain connects TRBV15 to TRBJ2-5; D is unresolved. The chain's CDR3 is CATSRDRFGETQYF. The CDR3, as DNA: TGTGCCACCAGCAGAGATAGGTTCGGGGAGACCCAGTACTTC. The entire variable domain, with the rest obtained from reference TRBV15 and TRBJ2-5, is as follows: DAMVIQNPRYQVTQFGKPVTLSCSQTLNHNVMYWYQQKSSQAPKLLFHYYDKDFNNEADTPDNFQSRRPNTSFCFLDIRSPGLGDTAMYLCATSRDRFGETQYFGPGTRLLVL.